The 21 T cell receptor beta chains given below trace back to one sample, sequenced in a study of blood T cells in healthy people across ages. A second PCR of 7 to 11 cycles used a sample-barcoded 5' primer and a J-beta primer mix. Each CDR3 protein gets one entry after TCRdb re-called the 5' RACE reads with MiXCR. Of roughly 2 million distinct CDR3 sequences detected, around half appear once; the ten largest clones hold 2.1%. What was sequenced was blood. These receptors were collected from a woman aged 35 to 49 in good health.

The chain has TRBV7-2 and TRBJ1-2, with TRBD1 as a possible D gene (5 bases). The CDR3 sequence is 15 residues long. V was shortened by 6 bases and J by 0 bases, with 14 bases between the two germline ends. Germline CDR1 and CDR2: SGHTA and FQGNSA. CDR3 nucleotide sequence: TGTGCCAGCAGAAAGGGCGGGGGAGCTAACTATGGCTACACCTTC. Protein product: CASRKGGGANYGYTF.

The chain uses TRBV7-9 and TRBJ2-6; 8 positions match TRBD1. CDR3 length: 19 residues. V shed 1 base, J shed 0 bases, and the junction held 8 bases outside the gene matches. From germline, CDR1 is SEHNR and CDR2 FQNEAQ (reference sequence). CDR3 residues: CASSLGSRTGISGANVLTF. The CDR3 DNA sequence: TGTGCCAGCAGCTTAGGGTCCAGGACAGGGATCTCTGGGGCCAACGTCCTGACTTTC.

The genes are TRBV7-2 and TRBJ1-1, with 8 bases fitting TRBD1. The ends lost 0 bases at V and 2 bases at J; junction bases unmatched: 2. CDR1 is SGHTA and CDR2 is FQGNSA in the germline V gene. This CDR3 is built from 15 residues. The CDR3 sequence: CASSLAGQANTEAFF. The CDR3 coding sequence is TGTGCCAGCAGCTTAGCGGGACAGGCAAACACTGAAGCTTTCTTT. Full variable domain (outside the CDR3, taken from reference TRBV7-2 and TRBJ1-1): GAGVSQSPSNKVTEKGKDVELRCDPISGHTALYWYRQSLGQGLEFLIYFQGNSAPDKSGLPSDRFSAERTGGSVSTLTIQRTQQEDSAVYLCASSLAGQANTEAFFGQGTRLTVV.

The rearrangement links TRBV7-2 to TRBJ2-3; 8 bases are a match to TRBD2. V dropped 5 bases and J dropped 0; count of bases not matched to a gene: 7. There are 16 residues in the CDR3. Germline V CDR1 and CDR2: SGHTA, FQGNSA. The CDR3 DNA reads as TGTGCCAGCAGCACAACTAGCGGCTCTAGCACAGATACGCAGTATTTT. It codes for CASSTTSGSSTDTQYF.

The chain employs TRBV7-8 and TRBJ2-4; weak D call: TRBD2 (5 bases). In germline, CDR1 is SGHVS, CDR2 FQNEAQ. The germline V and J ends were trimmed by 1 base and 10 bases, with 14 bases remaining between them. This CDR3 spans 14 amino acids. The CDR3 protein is CASSLDASWKIQYF. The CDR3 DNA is TGTGCCAGCAGCTTAGACGCTAGCTGGAAGATTCAGTACTTC. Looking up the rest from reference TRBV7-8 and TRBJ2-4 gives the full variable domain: GAGVSQSPRYKVAKRGQDVALRCDPISGHVSLFWYQQALGQGPEFLTYFQNEAQLDKSGLPSDRFFAERPEGSVSTLKIQRTQQEDSAVYLCASSLDASWKIQYFGAGTRLSVL.

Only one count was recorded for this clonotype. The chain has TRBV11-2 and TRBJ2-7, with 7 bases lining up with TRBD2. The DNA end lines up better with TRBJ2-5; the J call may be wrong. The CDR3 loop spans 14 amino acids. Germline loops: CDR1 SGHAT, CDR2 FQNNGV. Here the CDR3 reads CASSFTARGETQYF. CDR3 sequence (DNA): TGTGCCAGCAGCTTCACCGCGCGGGGGGAGACCCAGTACTTC.

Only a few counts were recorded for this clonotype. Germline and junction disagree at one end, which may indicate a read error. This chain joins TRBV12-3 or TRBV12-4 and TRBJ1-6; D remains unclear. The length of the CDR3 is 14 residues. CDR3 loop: CASSLGGNDSPPHF. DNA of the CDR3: TGTGCCAGCAGTTTAGGAGGGAACGATTCACCCCCCCACTTT.

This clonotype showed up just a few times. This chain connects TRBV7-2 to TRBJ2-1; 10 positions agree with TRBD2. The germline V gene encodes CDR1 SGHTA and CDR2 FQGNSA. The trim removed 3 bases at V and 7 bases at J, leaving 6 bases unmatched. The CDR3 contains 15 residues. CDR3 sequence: CASSFGGLAENEQFF. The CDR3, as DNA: TGTGCCAGCAGCTTTGGAGGACTAGCGGAAAATGAGCAGTTCTTC.

CDR3 nucleotide sequence: TGTGCCAGCAGTTACGACATATACAATGAGCAGTTCTTC. Its translation is CASSYDIYNEQFF. J is TRBJ2-1 and V is TRBV12-3 or TRBV12-4; D is undetermined. The V end lost 4 bases, the J end lost 4 bases, and 8 bases lay between the germline ends. The CDR3 is made up of 13 amino acids.

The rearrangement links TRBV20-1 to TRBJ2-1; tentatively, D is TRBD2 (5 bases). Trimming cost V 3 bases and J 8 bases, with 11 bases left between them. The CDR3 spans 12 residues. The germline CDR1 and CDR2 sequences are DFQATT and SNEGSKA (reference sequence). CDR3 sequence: CSARDSFDEQFF. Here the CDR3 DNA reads TGCAGTGCTAGGGACTCATTCGATGAGCAGTTCTTC.

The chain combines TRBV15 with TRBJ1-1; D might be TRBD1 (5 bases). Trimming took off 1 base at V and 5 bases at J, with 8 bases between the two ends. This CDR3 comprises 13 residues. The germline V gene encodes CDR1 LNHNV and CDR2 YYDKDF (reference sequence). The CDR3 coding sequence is TGTGCCACCAGCAGAGCAGGGAGTACTGAAGCTTTCTTT. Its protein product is CATSRAGSTEAFF.

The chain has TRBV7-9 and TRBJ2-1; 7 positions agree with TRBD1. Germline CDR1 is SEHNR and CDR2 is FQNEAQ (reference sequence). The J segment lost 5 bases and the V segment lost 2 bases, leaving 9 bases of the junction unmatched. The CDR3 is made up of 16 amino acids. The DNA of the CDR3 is TGTGCCAGCAGCTTACGCCGGGACAGCACCAACAATGAGCAGTTCTTC. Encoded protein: CASSLRRDSTNNEQFF.

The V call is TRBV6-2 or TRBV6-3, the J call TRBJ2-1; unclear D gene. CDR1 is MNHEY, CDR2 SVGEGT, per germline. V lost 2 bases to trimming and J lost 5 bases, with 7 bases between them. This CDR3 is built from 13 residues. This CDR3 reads CASSYTTNNEQFF. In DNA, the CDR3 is TGTGCCAGCAGTTACACTACCAACAATGAGCAGTTCTTC.

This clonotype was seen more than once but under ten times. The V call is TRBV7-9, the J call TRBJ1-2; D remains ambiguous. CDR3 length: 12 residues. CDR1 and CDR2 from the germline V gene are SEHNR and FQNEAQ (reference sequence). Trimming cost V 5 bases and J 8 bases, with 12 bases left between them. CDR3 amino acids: CASSPQAVGYTF. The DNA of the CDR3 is TGTGCCAGCAGCCCTCAGGCGGTCGGCTACACCTTC.

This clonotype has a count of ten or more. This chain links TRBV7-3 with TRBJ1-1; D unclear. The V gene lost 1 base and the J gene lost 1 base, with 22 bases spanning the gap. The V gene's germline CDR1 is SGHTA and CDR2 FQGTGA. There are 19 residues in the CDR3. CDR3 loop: CASSLNPLGPGDGNTEAFF. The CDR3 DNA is TGTGCCAGCAGCTTAAATCCCCTAGGTCCCGGAGACGGGAACACTGAAGCTTTCTTT.

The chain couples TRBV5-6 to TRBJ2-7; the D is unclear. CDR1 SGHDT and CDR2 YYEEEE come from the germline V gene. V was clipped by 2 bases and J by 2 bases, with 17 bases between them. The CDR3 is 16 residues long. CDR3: CASSLGNEVGAYEQYF. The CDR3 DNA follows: TGTGCCAGCAGCTTAGGGAACGAGGTCGGTGCCTACGAGCAGTACTTC.

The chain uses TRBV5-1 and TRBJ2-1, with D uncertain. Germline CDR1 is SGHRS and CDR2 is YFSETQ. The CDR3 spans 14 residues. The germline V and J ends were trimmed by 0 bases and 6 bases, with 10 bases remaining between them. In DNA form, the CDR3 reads TGCGCCAGCAGCTTGGTGGATTCGGGCAATGAGCAGTTCTTC. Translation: CASSLVDSGNEQFF.

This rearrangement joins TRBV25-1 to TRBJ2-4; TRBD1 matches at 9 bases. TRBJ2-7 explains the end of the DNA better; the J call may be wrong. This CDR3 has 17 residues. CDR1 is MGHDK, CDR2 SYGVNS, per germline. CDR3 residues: CASSEFYAGTGSDEQYF. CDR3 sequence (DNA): TGTGCCAGCAGTGAATTTTACGCCGGGACAGGGAGTGACGAGCAGTACTTC.

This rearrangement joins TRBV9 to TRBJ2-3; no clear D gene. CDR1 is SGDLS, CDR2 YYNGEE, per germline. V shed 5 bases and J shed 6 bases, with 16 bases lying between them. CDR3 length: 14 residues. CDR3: CASSPGEVYDTQYF. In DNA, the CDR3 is TGTGCCAGCAGTCCAGGAGAGGTGTATGATACGCAGTATTTT.

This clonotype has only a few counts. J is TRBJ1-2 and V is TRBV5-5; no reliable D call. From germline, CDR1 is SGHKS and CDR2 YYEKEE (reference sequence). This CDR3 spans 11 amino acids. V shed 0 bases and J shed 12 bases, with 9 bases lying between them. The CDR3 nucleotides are TGTGCCAGCAGCTTGGTAGCAGTCCACACCTTC. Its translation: CASSLVAVHTF. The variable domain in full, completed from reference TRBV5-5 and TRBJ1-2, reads DAGVTQSPTHLIKTRGQQVTLRCSPISGHKSVSWYQQVLGQGPQFIFQYYEKEERGRGNFPDRFSARQFPNYSSELNVNALLLGDSALYLCASSLVAVHTFGSGTRLTVV.

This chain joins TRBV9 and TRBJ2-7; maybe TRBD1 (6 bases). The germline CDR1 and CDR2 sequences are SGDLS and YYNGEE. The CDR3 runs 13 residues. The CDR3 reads CVGGGPLSYEQYF. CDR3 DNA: TGTGTCGGTGGGGGCCCTCTATCCTACGAGCAGTACTTC.